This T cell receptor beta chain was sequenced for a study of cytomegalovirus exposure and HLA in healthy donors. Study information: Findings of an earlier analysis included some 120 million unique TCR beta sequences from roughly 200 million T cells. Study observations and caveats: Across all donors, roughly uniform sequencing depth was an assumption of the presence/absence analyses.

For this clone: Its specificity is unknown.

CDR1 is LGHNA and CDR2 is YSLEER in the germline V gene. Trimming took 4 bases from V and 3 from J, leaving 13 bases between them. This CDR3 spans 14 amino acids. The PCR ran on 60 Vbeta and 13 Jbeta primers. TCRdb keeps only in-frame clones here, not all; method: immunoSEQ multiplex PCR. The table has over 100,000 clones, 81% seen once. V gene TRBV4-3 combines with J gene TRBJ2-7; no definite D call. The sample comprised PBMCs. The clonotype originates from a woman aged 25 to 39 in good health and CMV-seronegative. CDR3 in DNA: TGCGCCAGCAGCCCAACGTCAGCGAACTACGAGCAGTACTTC. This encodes CASSPTSANYEQYF.